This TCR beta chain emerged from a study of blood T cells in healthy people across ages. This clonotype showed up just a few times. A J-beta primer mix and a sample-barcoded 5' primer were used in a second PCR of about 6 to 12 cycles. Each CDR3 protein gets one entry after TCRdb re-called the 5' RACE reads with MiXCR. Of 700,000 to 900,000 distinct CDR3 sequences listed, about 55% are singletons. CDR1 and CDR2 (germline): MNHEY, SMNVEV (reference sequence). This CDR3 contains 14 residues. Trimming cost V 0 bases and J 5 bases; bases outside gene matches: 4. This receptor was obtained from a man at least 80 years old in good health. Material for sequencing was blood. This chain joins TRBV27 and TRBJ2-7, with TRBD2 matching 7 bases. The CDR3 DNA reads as TGTGCCAGCAGTTTATCGGGAGGGCCTGACGAGCAGTACTTC. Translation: CASSLSGGPDEQYF.